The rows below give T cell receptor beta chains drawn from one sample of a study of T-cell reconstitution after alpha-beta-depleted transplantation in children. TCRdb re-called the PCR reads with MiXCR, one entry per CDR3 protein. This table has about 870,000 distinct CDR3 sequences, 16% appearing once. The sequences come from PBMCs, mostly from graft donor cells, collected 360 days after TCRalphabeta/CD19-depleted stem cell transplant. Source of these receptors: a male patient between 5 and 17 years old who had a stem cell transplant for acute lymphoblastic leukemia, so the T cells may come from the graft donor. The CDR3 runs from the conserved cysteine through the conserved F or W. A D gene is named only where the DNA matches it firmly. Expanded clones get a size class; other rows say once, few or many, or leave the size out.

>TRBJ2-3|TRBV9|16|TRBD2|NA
CASSELAGGSTDTQYF
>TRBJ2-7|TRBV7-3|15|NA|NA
CASSFSGDPTYEQYF
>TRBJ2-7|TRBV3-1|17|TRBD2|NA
CASSHLGGRASGKPPYF
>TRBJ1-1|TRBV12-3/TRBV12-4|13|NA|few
CASSLIVAREAFF
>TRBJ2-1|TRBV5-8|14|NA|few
CASSLATGNNEQFF
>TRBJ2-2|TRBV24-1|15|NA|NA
CATHPGLASTGELFF
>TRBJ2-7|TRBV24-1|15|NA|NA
CATSASTSGRNEQYF
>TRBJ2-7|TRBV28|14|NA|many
CASSLGAAPYEQYF
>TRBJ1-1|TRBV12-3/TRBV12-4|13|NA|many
CATTRTENTEAFF
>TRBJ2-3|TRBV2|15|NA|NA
CAPGDSWNPKDTQYF
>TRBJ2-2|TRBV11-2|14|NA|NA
CASSQISGTGELFF
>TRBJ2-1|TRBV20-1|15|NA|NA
CSARRWLGGDNEQFF
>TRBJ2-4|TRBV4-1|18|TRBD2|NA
CASSLGGVAGVAKNIQYF
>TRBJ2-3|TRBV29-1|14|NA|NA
CSADPGPSTDTQYF
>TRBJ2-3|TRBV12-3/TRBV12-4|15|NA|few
CASSLDGSRTDTQYF
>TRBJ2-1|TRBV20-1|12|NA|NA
CSATPLGNEQFF
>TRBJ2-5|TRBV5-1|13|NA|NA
CASSPLPWETQYF
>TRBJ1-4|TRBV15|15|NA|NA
CATSRVDLFNEKLFF
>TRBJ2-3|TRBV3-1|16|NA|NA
CASSQDEGSATDTQYF
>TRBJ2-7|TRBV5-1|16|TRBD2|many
CASSPWTSGSVYEQYF
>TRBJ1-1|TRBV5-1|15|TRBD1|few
CASSFTTGVNTEAFF
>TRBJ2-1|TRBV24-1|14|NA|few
CATSASGLSGEQFF
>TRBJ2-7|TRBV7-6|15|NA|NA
CASSLEGPPAYEQYF
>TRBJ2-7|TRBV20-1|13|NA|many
CSARDPAGYEQYF
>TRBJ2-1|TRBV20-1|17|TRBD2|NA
CSARDGYLAGPYNEQFF
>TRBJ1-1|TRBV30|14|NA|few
CAWTVLGLNTEAFF
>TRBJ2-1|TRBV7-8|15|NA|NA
CASSLDGIRGRGQFF
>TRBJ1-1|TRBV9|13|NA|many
CASSVMVYTEAFF
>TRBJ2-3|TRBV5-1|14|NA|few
CASSFQTGTDTQYF
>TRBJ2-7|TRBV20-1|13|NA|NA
CSAGRDSAREQYF
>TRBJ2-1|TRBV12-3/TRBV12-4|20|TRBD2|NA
CASSPPRASGRAGSYNEQFF
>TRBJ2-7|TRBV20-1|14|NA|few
CSARDPTVTYEQYF
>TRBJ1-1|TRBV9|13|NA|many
CASSGPMNTEAFF
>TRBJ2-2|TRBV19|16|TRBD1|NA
CASSFGQGGNSGELFF
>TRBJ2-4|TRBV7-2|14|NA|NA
CASSLERRKNIQYF
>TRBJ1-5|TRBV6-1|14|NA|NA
CASRKTASNQTQHF
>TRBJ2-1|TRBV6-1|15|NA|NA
CALTDSRGSYNEQFF
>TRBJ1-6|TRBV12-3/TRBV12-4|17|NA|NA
CASSQGLGGSYNSPLHF
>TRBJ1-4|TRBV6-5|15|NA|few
CASSPSWWLGEKLFF
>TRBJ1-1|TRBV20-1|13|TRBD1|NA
CSAGDRGLRKAFF
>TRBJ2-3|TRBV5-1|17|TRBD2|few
CASSLPSLAGSTDTQYF
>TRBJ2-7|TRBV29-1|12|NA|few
CSVKLTPYEQYF
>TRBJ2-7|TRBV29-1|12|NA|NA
CSVENGPYEQYF
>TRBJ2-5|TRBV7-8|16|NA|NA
CASSSLHAGWEETQYF
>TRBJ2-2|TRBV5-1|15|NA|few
CASSLTTGRTGELFF
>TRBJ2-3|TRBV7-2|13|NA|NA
CASSLAEVNTQYF
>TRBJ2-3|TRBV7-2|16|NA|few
CASSLSSDASTDTQYF
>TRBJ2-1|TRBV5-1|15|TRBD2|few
CASSSTGTSGRSQFF
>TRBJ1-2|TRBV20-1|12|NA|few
CSARASRGGYTF
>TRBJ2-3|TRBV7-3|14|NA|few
CASSFGGHGDTQYF
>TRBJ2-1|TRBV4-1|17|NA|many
CASSQASWGAFYNEQFF
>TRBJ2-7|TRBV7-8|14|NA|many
CASSLVGSRDEQYF
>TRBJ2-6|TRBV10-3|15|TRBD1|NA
CASRQGVTGANVLTF
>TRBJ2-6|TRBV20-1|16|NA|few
CSARDPRDSGANVLTF
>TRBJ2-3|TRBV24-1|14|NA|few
CATSDGDLTDTQYF
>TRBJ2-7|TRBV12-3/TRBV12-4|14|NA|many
CASRTGQHHYEQYF
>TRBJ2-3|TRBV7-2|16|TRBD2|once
CASIPRGLAGGDTQYF
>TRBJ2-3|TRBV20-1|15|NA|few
CSARDLKPVPDTQYF
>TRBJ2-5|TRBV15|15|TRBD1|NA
CATSWGQLSQETQYF
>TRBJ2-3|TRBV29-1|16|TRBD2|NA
CSVEDPPGGRTDTQYF